This T cell receptor beta chain comes out of a study of T cells in Graves' hyperthyroidism and ophthalmopathy. Study information: Staff took peripheral blood when the initial diagnosis was made, before any treatment began. Regarding the study as a whole: Blood also held most thyroid clonotypes expanded beyond 0.001.

Using RNA transcripts as the source, TCR beta CDR3 regions were amplified. RT-PCR in the first round (using the HTBI primer set) targeted the TCR CDR3. Using its own MiXCR run on the multiplex PCR reads, TCRdb lists one record per CDR3 protein. The sample contains hundreds of thousands of distinct CDR3 sequences, 38% of which appear only once. Note on this clonotype: As yet, its antigen is unknown.

V lost 5 bases, J lost 0 bases, and 16 bases lay in between. Germline CDR1 and CDR2: SEHNR and FQNEAQ (reference sequence). The CDR3 is made up of 16 amino acids. Stable Graves' hyperthyroidism denoted no ophthalmopathy progression over 18 months. This sequence was found in a man younger than 35 with Graves' hyperthyroidism. Sequenced material: blood. The chain combines TRBV7-9 with TRBJ2-5; D may be TRBD1 (5 bases). As DNA, the CDR3 is TGTGCCAGCAGCCTCGACAGTTCCCTCTACCAAGAGACCCAGTACTTC. Encoded protein: CASSLDSSLYQETQYF.